The subject of this entry is one T cell receptor (beta chain). A clone one base away is much larger, so this may be a read error. The data originate from a study of blood T cells in healthy people across ages. CDR1 is SGHRS and CDR2 is YFSETQ in the germline V gene. There are 14 residues in the CDR3. Then a second PCR, running roughly 7 to 11 cycles, was carried out with a sample-barcoded 5' primer and a J-beta primer mix. TCRdb analysed the 5' RACE reads with MiXCR anew, one entry per CDR3 protein. The sample includes 750,000 to 1,000,000 distinct CDR3 sequences, 29% seen only once; the top ten take roughly a tenth. This sample was shared with a second study, whose subject was T cells of mothers and their children.

The V and J genes are TRBV5-1 and TRBJ2-7; a weak D match, TRBD2 (6 bases). The sequence derives from a woman in her thirties or forties in good health. The sample was blood. The CDR3 bases are TGCACCAGCAGCTTGTTGGGGGGAACCTACGAGCAGTACTTC. Translated, it gives CTSSLLGGTYEQYF.